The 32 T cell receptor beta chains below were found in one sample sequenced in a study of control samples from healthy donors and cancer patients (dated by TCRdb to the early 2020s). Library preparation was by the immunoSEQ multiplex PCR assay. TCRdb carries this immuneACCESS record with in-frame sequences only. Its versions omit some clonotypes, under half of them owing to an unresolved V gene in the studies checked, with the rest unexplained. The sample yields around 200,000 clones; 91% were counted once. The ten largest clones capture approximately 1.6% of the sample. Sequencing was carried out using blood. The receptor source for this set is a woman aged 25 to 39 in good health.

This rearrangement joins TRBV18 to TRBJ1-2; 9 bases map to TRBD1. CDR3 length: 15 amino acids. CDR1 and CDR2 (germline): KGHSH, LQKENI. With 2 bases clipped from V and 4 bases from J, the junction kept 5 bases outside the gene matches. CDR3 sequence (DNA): TGTGCCAGCTCACCAGGGGGACAGGGAAGCTATGGCTACACCTTC. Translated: CASSPGGQGSYGYTF.

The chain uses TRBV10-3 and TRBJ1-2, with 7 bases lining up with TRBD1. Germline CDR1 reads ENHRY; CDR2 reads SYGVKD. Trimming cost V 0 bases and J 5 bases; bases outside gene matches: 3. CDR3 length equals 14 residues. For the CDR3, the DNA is TGTGCCATCAGTGAGTCAGGGGGCGCGTATGGCTACACCTTC. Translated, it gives CAISESGGAYGYTF.

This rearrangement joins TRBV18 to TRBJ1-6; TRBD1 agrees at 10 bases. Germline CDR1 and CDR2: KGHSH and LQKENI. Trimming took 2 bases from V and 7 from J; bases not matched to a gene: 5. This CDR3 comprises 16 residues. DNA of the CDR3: TGTGCCAGCTCACCAACCGGGACAGGGGCGAATTCACCCCTCCACTTT. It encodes CASSPTGTGANSPLHF.

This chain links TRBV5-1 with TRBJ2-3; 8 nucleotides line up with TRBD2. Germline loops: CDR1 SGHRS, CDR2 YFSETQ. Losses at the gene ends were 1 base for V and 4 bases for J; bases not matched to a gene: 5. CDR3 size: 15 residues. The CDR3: CASSLSISGADTQYF. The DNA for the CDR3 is TGCGCCAGCAGCTTGTCTATTAGCGGGGCAGATACGCAGTATTTT.

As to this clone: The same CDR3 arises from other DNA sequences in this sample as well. Here the CDR3 DNA reads TGTGCCAGTAGTGCCCAGGTAGGGGGGACTGAAGCTTTCTTT. Translation gives CASSAQVGGTEAFF. The chain links TRBV19 to TRBJ1-1; TRBD1 might be the D (6 bases). V lost 5 bases and J 5 bases, leaving 15 bases between the germline ends. Germline loops: CDR1 LNHDA, CDR2 SQIVND (reference sequence). This CDR3 is built from 14 residues.

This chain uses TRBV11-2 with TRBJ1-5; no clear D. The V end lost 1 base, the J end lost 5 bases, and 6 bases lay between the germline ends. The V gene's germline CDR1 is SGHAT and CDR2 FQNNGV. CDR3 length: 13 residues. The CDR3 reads CASSLGLDQPQHF. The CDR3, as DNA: TGTGCCAGCAGCTTAGGGTTAGATCAGCCCCAGCATTTT.

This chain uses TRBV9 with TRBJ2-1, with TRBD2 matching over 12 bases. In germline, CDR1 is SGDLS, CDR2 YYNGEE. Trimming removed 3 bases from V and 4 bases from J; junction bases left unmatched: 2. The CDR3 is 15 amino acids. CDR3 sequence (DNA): TGTGCCAGCAGCGGGACTAGCGGGGAGTACAATGAGCAGTTCTTC. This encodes CASSGTSGEYNEQFF. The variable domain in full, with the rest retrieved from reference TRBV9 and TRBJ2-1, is DSGVTQTPKHLITATGQRVTLRCSPRSGDLSVYWYQQSLDQGLQFLIQYYNGEERAKGNILERFSAQQFPDLHSELNLSSLELGDSALYFCASSGTSGEYNEQFFGPGTRLTVL.

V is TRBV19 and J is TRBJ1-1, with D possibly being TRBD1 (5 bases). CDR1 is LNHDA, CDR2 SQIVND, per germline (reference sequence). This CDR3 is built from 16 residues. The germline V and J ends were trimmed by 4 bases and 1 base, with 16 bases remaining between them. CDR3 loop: CASSTWGGRGNTEAFF. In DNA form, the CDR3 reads TGTGCCAGTAGTACCTGGGGGGGACGTGGGAACACTGAAGCTTTCTTT.

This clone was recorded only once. DNA for the CDR3: TGTGCCAGCAGCGACAGGGCTAACTATGGCTACACCTTC. Residues: CASSDRANYGYTF. The V gene is TRBV5-4, the J gene TRBJ1-2; 7 nucleotides line up with TRBD1. V dropped 4 bases and J dropped 0; count of bases not matched to a gene: 0. Germline-derived CDR1 and CDR2 are SGHNT and YYREEE (reference sequence). The CDR3 has 13 amino acids.

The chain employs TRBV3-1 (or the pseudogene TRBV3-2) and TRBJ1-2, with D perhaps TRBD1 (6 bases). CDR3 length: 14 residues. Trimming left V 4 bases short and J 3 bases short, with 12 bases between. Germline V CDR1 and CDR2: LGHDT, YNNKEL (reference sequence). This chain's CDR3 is CASSPPEGDYGYTF. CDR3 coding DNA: TGTGCCAGCAGCCCTCCGGAGGGGGACTATGGCTACACCTTC.

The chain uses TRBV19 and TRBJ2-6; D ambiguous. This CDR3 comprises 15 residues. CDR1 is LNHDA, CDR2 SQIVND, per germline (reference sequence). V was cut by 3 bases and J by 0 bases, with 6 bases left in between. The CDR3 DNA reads TGTGCCAGTAGTATCCCCGCCTCTGGGGCCAACGTCCTGACTTTC. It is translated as CASSIPASGANVLTF.

CDR3 protein: CASSDSPNYGYTF. The CDR3 nucleotides are TGTGCCAGCAGTGACAGCCCTAACTATGGCTACACCTTC. The rearrangement links TRBV2 to TRBJ1-2; D gene ambiguous. The CDR3 spans 13 residues. CDR1 and CDR2 from the germline V gene are SNHLY and FYNNEI. Trimming removed 3 bases at V and 0 bases at J, with 5 bases between.

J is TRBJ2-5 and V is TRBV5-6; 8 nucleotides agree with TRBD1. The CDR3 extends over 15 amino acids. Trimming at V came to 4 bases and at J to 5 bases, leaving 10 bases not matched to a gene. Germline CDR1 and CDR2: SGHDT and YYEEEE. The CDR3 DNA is TGTGCCAGCAGCCGGGGACAGGTGTTTGGGGAGACCCAGTACTTC. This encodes CASSRGQVFGETQYF.

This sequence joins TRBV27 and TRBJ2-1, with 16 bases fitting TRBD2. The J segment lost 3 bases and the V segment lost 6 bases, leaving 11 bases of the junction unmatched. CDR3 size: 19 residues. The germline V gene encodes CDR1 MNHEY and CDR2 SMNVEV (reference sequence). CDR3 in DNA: TGTGCCAGCAGCCCGGGACTAGCGGGAGGGCCAACACACTACAATGAGCAGTTCTTC. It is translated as CASSPGLAGGPTHYNEQFF.

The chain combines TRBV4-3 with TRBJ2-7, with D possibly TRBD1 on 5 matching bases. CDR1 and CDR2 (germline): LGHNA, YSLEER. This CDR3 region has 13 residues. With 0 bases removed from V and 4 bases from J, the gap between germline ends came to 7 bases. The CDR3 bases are TGCGCCAGCAGCCAAGAATCAGGGTACGAGCAGTACTTC. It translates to CASSQESGYEQYF.

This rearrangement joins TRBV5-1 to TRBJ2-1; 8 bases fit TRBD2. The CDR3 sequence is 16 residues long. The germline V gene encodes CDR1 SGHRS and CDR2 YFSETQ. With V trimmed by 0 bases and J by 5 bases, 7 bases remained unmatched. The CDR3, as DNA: TGCGCCAGCAGCTTGGATAGCGGGATGTTGGACAATGAGCAGTTCTTC. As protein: CASSLDSGMLDNEQFF.

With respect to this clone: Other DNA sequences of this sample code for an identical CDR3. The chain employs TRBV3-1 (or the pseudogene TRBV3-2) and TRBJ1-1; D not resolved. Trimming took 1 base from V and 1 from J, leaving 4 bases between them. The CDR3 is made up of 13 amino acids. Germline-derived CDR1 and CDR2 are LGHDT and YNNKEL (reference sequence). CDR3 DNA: TGTGCCAGCAGCCAAGGACAGAACACTGAAGCTTTCTTT. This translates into CASSQGQNTEAFF.

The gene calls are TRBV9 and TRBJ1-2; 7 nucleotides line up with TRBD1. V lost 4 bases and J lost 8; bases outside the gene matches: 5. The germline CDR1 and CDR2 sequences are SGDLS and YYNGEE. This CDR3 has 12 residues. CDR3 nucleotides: TGTGCCAGCAGCCTCCGACAGGGCGGCTACACCTTC. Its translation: CASSLRQGGYTF.

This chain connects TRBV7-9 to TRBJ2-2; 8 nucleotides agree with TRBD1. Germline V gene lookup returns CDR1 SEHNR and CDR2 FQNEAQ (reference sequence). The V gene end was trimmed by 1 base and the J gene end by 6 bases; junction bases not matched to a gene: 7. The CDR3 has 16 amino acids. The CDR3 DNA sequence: TGTGCCAGCAGCTTAGAATGGGCAGGGGGCCCCGGGGAGCTGTTTTTT. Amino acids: CASSLEWAGGPGELFF.

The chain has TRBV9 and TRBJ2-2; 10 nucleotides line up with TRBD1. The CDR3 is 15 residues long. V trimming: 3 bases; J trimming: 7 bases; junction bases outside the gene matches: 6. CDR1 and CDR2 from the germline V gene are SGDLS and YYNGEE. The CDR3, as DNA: TGTGCCAGCAGCGCCATGACAGGGGGCAACGGGGAGCTGTTTTTT. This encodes CASSAMTGGNGELFF. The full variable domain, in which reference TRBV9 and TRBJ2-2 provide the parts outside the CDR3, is DSGVTQTPKHLITATGQRVTLRCSPRSGDLSVYWYQQSLDQGLQFLIQYYNGEERAKGNILERFSAQQFPDLHSELNLSSLELGDSALYFCASSAMTGGNGELFFGEGSRLTVL.

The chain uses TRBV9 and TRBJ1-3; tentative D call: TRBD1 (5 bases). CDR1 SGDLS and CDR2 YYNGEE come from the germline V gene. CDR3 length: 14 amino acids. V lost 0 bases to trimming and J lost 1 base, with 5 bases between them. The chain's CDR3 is CASSVAGSGNTIYF. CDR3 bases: TGTGCCAGCAGCGTAGCAGGGTCTGGAAACACCATATATTTT.

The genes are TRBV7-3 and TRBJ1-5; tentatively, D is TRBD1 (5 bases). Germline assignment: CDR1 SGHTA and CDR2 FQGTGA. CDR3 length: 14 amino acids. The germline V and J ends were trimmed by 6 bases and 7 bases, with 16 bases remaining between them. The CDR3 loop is CASRRSGAWQPQHF. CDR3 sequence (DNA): TGTGCCAGCAGAAGATCTGGGGCCTGGCAGCCCCAGCATTTT.

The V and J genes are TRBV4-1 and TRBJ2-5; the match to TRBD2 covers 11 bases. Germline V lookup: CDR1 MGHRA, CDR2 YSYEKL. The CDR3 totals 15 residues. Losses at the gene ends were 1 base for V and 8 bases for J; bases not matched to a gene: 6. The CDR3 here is CASSQGLAGRGTQYF. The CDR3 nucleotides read TGCGCCAGCAGCCAAGGACTAGCGGGGAGGGGAACCCAGTACTTC.

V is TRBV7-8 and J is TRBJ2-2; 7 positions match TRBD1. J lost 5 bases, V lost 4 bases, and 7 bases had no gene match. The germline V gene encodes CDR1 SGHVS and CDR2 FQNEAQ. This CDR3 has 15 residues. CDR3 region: CASSSRQGWTGELFF. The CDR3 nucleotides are TGTGCCAGCAGCTCCCGACAGGGATGGACCGGGGAGCTGTTTTTT. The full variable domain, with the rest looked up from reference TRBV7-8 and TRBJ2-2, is GAGVSQSPRYKVAKRGQDVALRCDPISGHVSLFWYQQALGQGPEFLTYFQNEAQLDKSGLPSDRFFAERPEGSVSTLKIQRTQQEDSAVYLCASSSRQGWTGELFFGEGSRLTVL.

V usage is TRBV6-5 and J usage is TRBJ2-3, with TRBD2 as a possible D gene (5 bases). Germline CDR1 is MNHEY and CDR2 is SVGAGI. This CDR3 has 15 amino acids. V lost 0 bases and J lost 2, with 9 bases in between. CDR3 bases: TGTGCCAGCAGTTACTCGCGGGCCCCCACAGATACGCAGTATTTT. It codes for CASSYSRAPTDTQYF.

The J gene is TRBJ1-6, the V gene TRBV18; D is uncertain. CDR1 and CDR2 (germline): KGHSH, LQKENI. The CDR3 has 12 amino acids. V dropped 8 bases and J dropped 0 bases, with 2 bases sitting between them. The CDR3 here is CASRSYNSPLHF. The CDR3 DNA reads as TGTGCCAGCCGCTCCTATAATTCACCCCTCCACTTT.

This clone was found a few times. This chain's CDR3 is CASSRDGYNSPLHF. The CDR3 DNA reads TGTGCCAGTAGCCGGGACGGCTATAATTCACCCCTCCACTTT. The chain is built from TRBV19 and TRBJ1-6; weak D call: TRBD1 (5 bases). This CDR3 comprises 14 residues. V was clipped by 6 bases and J by 3 bases, with 9 bases between them. Germline V lookup: CDR1 LNHDA, CDR2 SQIVND (reference sequence).

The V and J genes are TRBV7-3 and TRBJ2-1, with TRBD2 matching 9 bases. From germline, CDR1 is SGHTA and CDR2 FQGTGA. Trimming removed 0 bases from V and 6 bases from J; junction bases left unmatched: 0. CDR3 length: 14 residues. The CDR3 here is CASSLTSGSNEQFF. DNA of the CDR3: TGTGCCAGCAGCTTAACTAGCGGGAGCAATGAGCAGTTCTTC. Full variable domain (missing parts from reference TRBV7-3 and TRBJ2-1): GAGVSQTPSNKVTEKGKYVELRCDPISGHTALYWYRQSLGQGPEFLIYFQGTGAADDSGLPNDRFFAVRPEGSVSTLKIQRTERGDSAVYLCASSLTSGSNEQFFGPGTRLTVL.

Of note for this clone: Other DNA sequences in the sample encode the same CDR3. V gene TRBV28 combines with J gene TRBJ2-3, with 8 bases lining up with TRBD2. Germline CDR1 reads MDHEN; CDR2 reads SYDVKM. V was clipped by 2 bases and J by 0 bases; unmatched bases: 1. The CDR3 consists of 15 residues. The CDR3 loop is CASSLAGGSTDTQYF. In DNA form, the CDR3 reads TGTGCCAGCAGTTTAGCGGGAGGTAGCACAGATACGCAGTATTTT.

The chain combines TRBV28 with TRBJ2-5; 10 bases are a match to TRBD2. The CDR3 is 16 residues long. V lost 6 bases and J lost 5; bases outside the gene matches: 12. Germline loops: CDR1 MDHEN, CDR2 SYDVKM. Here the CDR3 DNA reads TGTGCCAGCAGCCCCAGGTGGCTAGCGGGAGCCGAGACCCAGTACTTC. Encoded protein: CASSPRWLAGAETQYF. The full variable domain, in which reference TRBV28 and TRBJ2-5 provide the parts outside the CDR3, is DVKVTQSSRYLVKRTGEKVFLECVQDMDHENMFWYRQDPGLGLRLIYFSYDVKMKEKGDIPEGYSVSREKKERFSLILESASTNQTSMYLCASSPRWLAGAETQYFGPGTRLLVL.

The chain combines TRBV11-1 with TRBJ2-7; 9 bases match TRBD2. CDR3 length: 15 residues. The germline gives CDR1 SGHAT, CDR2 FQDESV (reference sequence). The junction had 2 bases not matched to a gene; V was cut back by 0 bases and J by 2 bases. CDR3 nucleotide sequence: TGTGCCAGCAGCTTAGCGGCGGGAGGGCCCTACGAGCAGTACTTC. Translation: CASSLAAGGPYEQYF.

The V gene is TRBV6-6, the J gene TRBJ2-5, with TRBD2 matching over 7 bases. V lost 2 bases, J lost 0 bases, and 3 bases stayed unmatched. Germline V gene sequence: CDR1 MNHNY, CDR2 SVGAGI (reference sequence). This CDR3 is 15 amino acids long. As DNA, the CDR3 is TGTGCCAGCAGTTACGAGGGAGGGTACCAAGAGACCCAGTACTTC. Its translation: CASSYEGGYQETQYF.